The TCR beta chain under discussion was sequenced for a study of post-analysis software for immune sequencing data. Study-level information: Disease trajectories encompassed relapsing-remitting, secondary progressive and progressive-relapsing multiple sclerosis. The study, taken as a whole, reports: In patients, TRBV5-6, TRBV5-1 and TRBV20-1 belonged to roughly 5 TRBV segments found more frequently than in controls.

Unique molecular identifiers were built into the TCR beta cDNA libraries. Each CDR3 protein is one row after TCRdb ran MiXCR on the PCR reads. This table holds more than 450,000 distinct CDR3 sequences, around 40% found once. As to this clonotype: Its target is not known.

V shed 5 bases and J shed 0 bases, with 11 bases lying between them. CDR1 is MGHRA and CDR2 is YSYEKL in the germline V gene. The length of the CDR3 is 15 residues. Sequencing input: blood. The chain is built from TRBV4-1 and TRBJ2-4; D is unclear. The source of this sequence is a girl aged 5-17 years with multiple sclerosis. The chain's CDR3 is CASSSRRLAKNIQYF. DNA for the CDR3: TGCGCCAGCAGCTCACGTAGGCTAGCCAAAAACATTCAGTACTTC.